The entry below gives a single T cell receptor beta chain sequence along with its context. The table came from immunoSEQ multiplex PCR; TCRdb's copy has only in-frame clones and leaves some out. The sample has 65,000 to 95,000 clones; approximately 87% are singletons. This sample is drawn from a study of control samples from healthy donors and cancer patients. This TCR was sampled from a man aged 45-60 years in good health. Sequencing input: blood.

CDR3 residues: CASSQAKLAGGDTQYF. The DNA of the CDR3 is TGTGCCAGCAGCCAAGCTAAGCTAGCGGGAGGAGATACGCAGTATTTT. This chain connects TRBV4-2 to TRBJ2-3, with TRBD2 matching 11 bases. Germline CDR1 and CDR2: LGHNA and YNFKEQ. This CDR3 has 16 residues. J was trimmed by 5 bases and V by 1 base; bases with no gene match: 5.